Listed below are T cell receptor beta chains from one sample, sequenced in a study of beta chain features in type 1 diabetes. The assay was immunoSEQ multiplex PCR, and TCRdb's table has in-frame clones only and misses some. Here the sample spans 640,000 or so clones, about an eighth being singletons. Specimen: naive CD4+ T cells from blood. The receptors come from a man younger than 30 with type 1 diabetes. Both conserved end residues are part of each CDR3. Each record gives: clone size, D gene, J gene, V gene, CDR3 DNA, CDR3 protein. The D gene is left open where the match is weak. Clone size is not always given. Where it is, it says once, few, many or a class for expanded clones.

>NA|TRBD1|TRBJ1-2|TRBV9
TGTGCCAGCAGCGTAGAGACAGGGAAAGGCAGAGACTATGGCTACACCTTC
CASSVETGKGRDYGYTF
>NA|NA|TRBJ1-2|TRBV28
TGTGCCAGCAGTCTACCGACAAATGCGGGAGGGGGCTACACCTTC
CASSLPTNAGGGYTF
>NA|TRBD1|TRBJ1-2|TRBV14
TGTGCCAGCAGCCCGACAGGGTCGAGTGGCTACACCTTC
CASSPTGSSGYTF
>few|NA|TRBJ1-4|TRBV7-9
TGTGCCAGCAGCTTTGGCAGGGATGAAAAACTGTTTTTT
CASSFGRDEKLFF
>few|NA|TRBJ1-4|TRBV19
TGTGCCAGTAGTACTACAGGGATCAAACTGTTTTTT
CASSTTGIKLFF
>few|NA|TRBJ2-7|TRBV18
TGTGCCAGCTCACCCCCAGGAGGGGGGGAACTCTACGAGCAGTACTTC
CASSPPGGGELYEQYF
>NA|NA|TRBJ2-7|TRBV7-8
TGTGCCAGCAGCTTAGGATTCCCAGGGGAGGACGAGCAGTACTTC
CASSLGFPGEDEQYF
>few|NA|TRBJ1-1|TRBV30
TGTGCCTGGAGTTGGGAACAGAACACTGAAGCTTTCTTT
CAWSWEQNTEAFF
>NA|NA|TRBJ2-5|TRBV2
TGTGCCAGCAGTTTGCAAGAGACCCAGTACTTC
CASSLQETQYF
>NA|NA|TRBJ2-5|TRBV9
TGTGCCAGCAGCCCAGGGAGACGGACCGACCAAGAGACCCAGTACTTC
CASSPGRRTDQETQYF
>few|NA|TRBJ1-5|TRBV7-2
TGTGCCAGCAGCCGCGAGGGGAGGATCGATCAGCCCCAGCATTTT
CASSREGRIDQPQHF
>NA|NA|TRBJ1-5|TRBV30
TGTGCCTGGAGTGTACTCAGGGAACAGCCCCAGCATTTT
CAWSVLREQPQHF
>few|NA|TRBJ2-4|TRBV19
TGTGCCAGTAGTGCTTCGGGACTCAGTGACGCCAAAAACATTCAGTACTTC
CASSASGLSDAKNIQYF
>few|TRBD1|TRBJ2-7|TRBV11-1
TGTGCCAGCAGCTTAGGTTTTTGGGGACAGGAGTACTTC
CASSLGFWGQEYF
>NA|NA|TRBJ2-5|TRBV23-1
TGCGCCAGCAGTCAATCGGAGGCAAATTTTCAAGAGACCCAGTACTTC
CASSQSEANFQETQYF
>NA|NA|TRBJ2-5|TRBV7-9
TGTGCCAGCAGCCCTCAAGAGACCCAGTACTTC
CASSPQETQYF
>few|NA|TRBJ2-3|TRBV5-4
TGTGCCAGCAGCTTAACCAGCACAGATACGCAGTATTTT
CASSLTSTDTQYF
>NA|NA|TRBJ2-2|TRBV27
TGTGCCAGCAGTTACAGGGTCAACACCGGGGAGCTGTTTTTT
CASSYRVNTGELFF
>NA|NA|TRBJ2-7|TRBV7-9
TGTGCCAGCAGCCCAAACGCAGGGGTCTACGAGCAGTACTTC
CASSPNAGVYEQYF
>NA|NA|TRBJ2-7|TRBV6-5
TGTGCCAGCGTGGACATTATCACCCGAAACGAGCAGTACTTC
CASVDIITRNEQYF
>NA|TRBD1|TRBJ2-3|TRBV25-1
TGTGCCAGCACCTCCGTAAAGGGGGCTCCGCAGTATTTT
CASTSVKGAPQYF
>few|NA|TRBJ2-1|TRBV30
TGTGCCTGGAGTGTGGGTAGCTCCTACAATGAGCAGTTCTTC
CAWSVGSSYNEQFF
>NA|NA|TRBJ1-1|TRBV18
TGTGCCAGCTCACGGGTCAGGGACACTGAAGCTTTCTTT
CASSRVRDTEAFF
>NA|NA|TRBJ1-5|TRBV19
TGTGCCAGCTGGGTGGACCAGCCCCAGCATTTT
CASWVDQPQHF
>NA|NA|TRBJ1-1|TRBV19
TGTGCCAGTAGTACCCAGGTTATGGGCACTGAAGCTTTCTTT
CASSTQVMGTEAFF
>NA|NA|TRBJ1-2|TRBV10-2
TGCGCCAGCAGTGAGTCGGTTTTTGGGGGCTACACCTTC
CASSESVFGGYTF
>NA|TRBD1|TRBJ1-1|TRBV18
TGTGCCAGCTCATCCGGACAGGGTTCGGCCACTGAAGCTTTCTTT
CASSSGQGSATEAFF
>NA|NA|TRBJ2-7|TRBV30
TGTGCAGCGAAGGGGTCGAGCTCCTACGAGCAGTACTTC
CAAKGSSSYEQYF
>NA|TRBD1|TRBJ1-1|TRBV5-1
TGCGCCAGCAGCTTGGTAGGACAGGGAGTCACTGAAGCTTTCTTT
CASSLVGQGVTEAFF
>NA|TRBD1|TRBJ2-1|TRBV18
TGTGCCAGCTCACCACTGGGACAGGGACTCGATGAGCAGTTCTTC
CASSPLGQGLDEQFF
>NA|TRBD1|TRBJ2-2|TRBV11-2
TGTGCCAGCAGCTACTCCCGGGACAGCCAAGATCTGGCCACCGGGGAGCTGTTTTTT
CASSYSRDSQDLATGELFF
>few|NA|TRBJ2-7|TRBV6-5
TGTGCCAGGACGATGGGGACACGTCCGGAGGAGCAGTACTTC
CARTMGTRPEEQYF
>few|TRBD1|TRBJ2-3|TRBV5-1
TGCGCCAGCAGCTCCCTGACAGGGATGACAGATACGCAGTATTTT
CASSSLTGMTDTQYF
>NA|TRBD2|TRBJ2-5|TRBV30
TGTGCCTGGAGTGTAGGGCTAGCGGGTTCCCAAGAGACCCAGTACTTC
CAWSVGLAGSQETQYF
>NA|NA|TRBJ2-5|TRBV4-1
TGCGCCAGCAGCCAAGATTCGGGGAGGGAGACCCAGTACTTC
CASSQDSGRETQYF
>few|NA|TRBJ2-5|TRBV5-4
TGTGCCAGCAGCCCTTCGATAGCGTACGGAGAGACCCAGTACTTC
CASSPSIAYGETQYF
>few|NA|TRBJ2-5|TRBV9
TGTGCCAGCAGCGTAGCGGGGTTGGGGGAGACCCAGTACTTC
CASSVAGLGETQYF
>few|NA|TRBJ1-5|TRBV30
TGTGCCTCCAGCGGTAACAACGTACCTGGGCAGCCCCAGCATTTT
CASSGNNVPGQPQHF
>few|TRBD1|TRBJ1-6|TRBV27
TGTGCCAGCAGTTTATCGACAGGGAGTAATTCACCCCTCCACTTT
CASSLSTGSNSPLHF
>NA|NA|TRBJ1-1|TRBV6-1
TGTGCCAGCAGTGATCGACAGAACACTGAAGCTTTCTTT
CASSDRQNTEAFF
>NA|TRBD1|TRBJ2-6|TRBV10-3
TGTGCCATCAGTGAAGCGGGACAGGGCTTCTCTGGGGCCAACGTCCTGACTTTC
CAISEAGQGFSGANVLTF
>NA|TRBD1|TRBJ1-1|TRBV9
TGTGCCAGCAGCGCCCCAATGGAACAGGGGCCTTTTGAACCTTTCTTT
CASSAPMEQGPFEPFF
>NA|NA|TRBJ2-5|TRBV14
TGTGCCAGCTCCTGGGGCGGACGGAGGGGGGAGACCCAGTACTTC
CASSWGGRRGETQYF
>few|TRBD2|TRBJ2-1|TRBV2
TGTGCCAGCAGTGAAGCGCGGACTAGCGGGGGGGAAGATGAGCAGTTCTTC
CASSEARTSGGEDEQFF
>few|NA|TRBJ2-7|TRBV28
TGTGCCAGCAGCCATAAGAAGTACGAGCAGTACTTC
CASSHKKYEQYF
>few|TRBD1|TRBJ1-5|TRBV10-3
TGTGCCACCCGGGGGACAGGGGAAAGTCAGCCCCAGCATTTT
CATRGTGESQPQHF
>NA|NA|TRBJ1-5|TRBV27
TGTGCCAGCAGTCGGGGAGCTAATAGCAATCAGCCCCAGCATTTT
CASSRGANSNQPQHF
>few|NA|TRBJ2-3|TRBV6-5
TGTGCCAGCAGTTTACAGGGAGAAGCGGTTACGCAGTATTTT
CASSLQGEAVTQYF
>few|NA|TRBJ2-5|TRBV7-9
TGTGCCAGCGACTTCGGAAGCCCCTCGGACATTCAAGAGACCCAGTACTTC
CASDFGSPSDIQETQYF
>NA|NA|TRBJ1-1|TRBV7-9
TGTGCCCTCGGGACTTTAAGGACTGAAGCTTTCTTT
CALGTLRTEAFF